This T cell receptor beta chain was recovered during a study of T-cell memory formation after mild COVID-19. TCRdb itself ran the 5' RACE reads through MiXCR, one entry per CDR3 protein. The data hold about 170,000 distinct CDR3 sequences, with 10% to 15% observed a single time. This CDR3 comprises 17 residues. From germline, CDR1 is MNHEY and CDR2 SVGEGT. Trimming at V came to 2 bases and at J to 2 bases, leaving 8 bases not matched to a gene. Material for sequencing was PBMCs or a T cell subset sorted from them (not recorded which). The source is a young man who had mild COVID-19 (a few samples of this study predate the infection). Cell type and time point are not known. The chain joins TRBV6-2 or TRBV6-3 to TRBJ2-7; 11 bases fit TRBD2. In DNA form, the CDR3 reads TGTGCCAGCAGTTACCCTAGGGGACTAGCGGAGACCTACGAGCAGTACTTC. This translates into CASSYPRGLAETYEQYF.